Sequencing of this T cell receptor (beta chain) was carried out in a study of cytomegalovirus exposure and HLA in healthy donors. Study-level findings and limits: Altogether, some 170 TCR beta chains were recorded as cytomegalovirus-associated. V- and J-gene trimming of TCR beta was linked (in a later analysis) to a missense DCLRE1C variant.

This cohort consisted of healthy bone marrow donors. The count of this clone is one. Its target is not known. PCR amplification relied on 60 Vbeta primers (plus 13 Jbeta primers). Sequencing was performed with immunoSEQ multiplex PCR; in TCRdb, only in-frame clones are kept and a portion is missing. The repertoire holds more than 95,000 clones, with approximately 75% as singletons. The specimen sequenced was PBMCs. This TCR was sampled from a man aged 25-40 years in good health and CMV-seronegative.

CDR3 coding DNA: TGTGCCTGGAGCGAAACCTGGGACAGCATCCTCAATGAGCAGTTCTTC. Protein: CAWSETWDSILNEQFF. V usage is TRBV30 and J usage is TRBJ2-1, with 7 positions matching TRBD1. This CDR3 region has 16 residues. Trimming cost V 3 bases and J 6 bases; bases outside gene matches: 14. The germline CDR1 and CDR2 sequences are GTSNPN and SVGIG (reference sequence).